This T cell receptor beta chain comes out of a study of blood T cell repertoires in COVID-19. About the study: The analysed material was cDNA or gDNA that came from T cells, B-cell-depleted T cells, or PBMCs.

From germline, CDR1 is SNHLY and CDR2 FYNNEI. V gave up 4 bases and J gave up 6 bases; unmatched junction bases: 11. This CDR3 spans 16 amino acids. Method: immunoSEQ multiplex PCR; TCRdb's copy keeps in-frame clones and lacks some. The profile covers 100,000 to 150,000 clones, with over 80% appearing a single time and approximately 3.5% taken by the ten largest. The source material was PBMCs or T cells enriched from blood (not recorded which). The receptor comes from a woman aged 30 to 39 who had recovered from COVID-19. The V and J genes are TRBV2 and TRBJ2-7; 11 bases agree with TRBD2. The CDR3 loop is CASSVLAGGFSPEQYF. The CDR3 coding sequence is TGTGCCAGCAGTGTTCTAGCGGGAGGTTTTTCTCCCGAGCAGTACTTC.